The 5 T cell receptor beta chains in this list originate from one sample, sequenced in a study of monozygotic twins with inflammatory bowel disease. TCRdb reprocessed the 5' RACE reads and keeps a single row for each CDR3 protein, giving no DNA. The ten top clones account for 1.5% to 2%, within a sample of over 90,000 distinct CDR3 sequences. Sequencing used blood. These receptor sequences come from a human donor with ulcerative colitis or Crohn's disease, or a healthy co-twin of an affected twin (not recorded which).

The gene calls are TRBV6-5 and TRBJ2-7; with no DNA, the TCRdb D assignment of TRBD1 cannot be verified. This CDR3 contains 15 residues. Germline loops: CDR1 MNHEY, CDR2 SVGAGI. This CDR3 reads CASSYSGTDSYEQYF.

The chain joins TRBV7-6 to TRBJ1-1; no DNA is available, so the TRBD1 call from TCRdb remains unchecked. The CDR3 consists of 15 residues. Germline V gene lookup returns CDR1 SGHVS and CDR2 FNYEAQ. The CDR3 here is CLFWDRGDGATEAFF.

CDR3 loop: CASSFGQGSFSYNEQFF. V usage is TRBV5-4 and J usage is TRBJ2-1; TCRdb outputs TRBD1, but without DNA this stays unchecked. Germline CDR1 and CDR2: SGHNT and YYREEE (reference sequence). The CDR3 is made up of 17 amino acids.

The CDR3 region is CASTAGTSGTDTQYF. The chain recombines TRBV12-3 or TRBV12-4 with TRBJ2-3; TCRdb proposes TRBD2, but this gene call is untestable without DNA. This CDR3 is 15 amino acids long.

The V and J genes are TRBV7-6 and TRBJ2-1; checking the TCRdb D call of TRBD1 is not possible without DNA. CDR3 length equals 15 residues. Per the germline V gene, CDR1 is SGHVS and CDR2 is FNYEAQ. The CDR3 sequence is CASSLEGGGYNEQFF.